The clone carrying this TCR beta chain was recorded at least ten times. Its target is not known. Amplification of TCR beta CDR3 regions used RNA as the template. TCR CDR3 underwent first-round RT-PCR with the HTBI primer set. TCRdb redid the calling of the multiplex PCR reads with MiXCR, one entry per CDR3 protein. The sample shows 650,000 to 850,000 distinct CDR3 sequences, approximately 19% of them seen only once. The data stem from a study of T cells in Graves' hyperthyroidism and ophthalmopathy. The CDR3 is made up of 14 amino acids. In germline, CDR1 is SGHTA, CDR2 FQGNSA. The V gene lost 5 bases and the J gene lost 6 bases, with 15 bases spanning the gap. Overall study results and limits: The authors' 13 V-J model separated ophthalmopathy from stable hyperthyroidism. For ophthalmopathy, model prediction preceded onset by a median 6.5 months.

Exclusion of a patient resulted from uncontrolled infection, other autoimmune disease, pregnancy or lactation. The PBMCs were sourced from fresh peripheral blood (more than 9 ml). This receptor was identified in a woman aged 50 to 60 with Graves' hyperthyroidism that later progressed to Graves' ophthalmopathy. The sequenced sample consisted of blood. The chain carries TRBV7-2 and TRBJ2-3; D is perhaps TRBD2 (5 bases). CDR3 nucleotides: TGTGCCAGCAGCCCCCGGGAAAATCAGGATACGCAGTATTTT. It yields the protein CASSPRENQDTQYF.